This passage covers 13 T cell receptor beta chains from one sample sequenced in a study of radiotherapy plus CTLA-4 blockade in lung cancer. Repertoires were generated with immunoSEQ multiplex PCR, while TCRdb's copy carries only in-frame clones and drops some. The sample lists 120,000 or so clones, more than 65% occurring once. Sequences were derived from peripheral blood, sampled from a patient treated with radiotherapy plus ipilimumab. These receptor sequences come from a human donor with non-small cell lung cancer who had a partial response to radiotherapy plus ipilimumab.

This chain uses TRBV19 with TRBJ1-5; 8 positions agree with TRBD1. The V segment lost 5 bases and the J segment 3 bases; nucleotides outside the gene matches: 12. Germline values: CDR1 LNHDA, CDR2 SQIVND (reference sequence). The CDR3 spans 17 residues. The CDR3 nucleotides are TGTGCCAGTAGTCAAGGGACAGGCTGGGGGATCAATCAGCCCCAGCATTTT. Amino acid sequence: CASSQGTGWGINQPQHF.

At least ten counts were recorded for this clone. The chain links TRBV4-1 to TRBJ2-1, with 10 bases identical to TRBD2. The length of the CDR3 is 17 residues. From germline, CDR1 is MGHRA and CDR2 YSYEKL. J was trimmed by 8 bases and V by 3 bases; bases with no gene match: 13. Written as DNA, the CDR3 is TGCGCCAGCAGCCAGATGGACATGGGACTAGCGAGGGATGAGCAGTTCTTC. Residues: CASSQMDMGLARDEQFF.

The chain recombines TRBV11-2 with TRBJ2-7, with D tentatively TRBD1 (5 bases). The V end was cut by 5 bases, the J end by 1 base, with 9 bases between. Germline assignment: CDR1 SGHAT and CDR2 FQNNGV. The length of the CDR3 is 13 residues. The CDR3 loop reads CASSPDTSYEQYV. In nucleotides, the CDR3 is TGTGCCAGCAGCCCGGACACTTCCTACGAGCAGTACGTC.

This chain uses TRBV27 with TRBJ1-1; 7 positions agree with TRBD1. Germline V gives CDR1 MNHEY, CDR2 SMNVEV (reference sequence). The length of the CDR3 is 15 residues. V lost 7 bases to trimming and J lost 2 bases; unmatched junction nucleotides: 10. The chain's CDR3 is CASTVGTDGNTEAFF. CDR3 coding DNA: TGTGCCAGCACAGTGGGGACAGATGGAAACACTGAAGCTTTCTTT.

The rearrangement uses TRBV2 and TRBJ2-1; 11 positions agree with TRBD2. Germline V lookup: CDR1 SNHLY, CDR2 FYNNEI. This CDR3 spans 15 amino acids. Trimming took 7 bases from V and 6 from J; bases not matched to a gene: 8. CDR3 protein: CASNILAGVSNEQFF. In DNA, the CDR3 is TGTGCCAGCAACATACTAGCGGGAGTATCCAATGAGCAGTTCTTC.

The rearrangement uses TRBV11-1 and TRBJ1-1, with D hard to call. The CDR3 sequence is 14 residues long. In germline, CDR1 is SGHAT, CDR2 FQDESV (reference sequence). Trimming left V 5 bases short and J 5 bases short, with 15 bases between. CDR3 nucleotides: TGTGCCAGCAGCAACCCGCCCAGCGGGACTGAAGCTTTCTTT. Its protein product is CASSNPPSGTEAFF.

The chain links TRBV6-4 to TRBJ1-5, with D unresolved. There are 13 residues in the CDR3. V was cut by 3 bases and J by 0 bases, with 3 bases left in between. Germline V CDR1 and CDR2: MRHNA, SNTAGT. The CDR3 sequence is CASSESSNQPQHF. DNA for the CDR3: TGTGCCAGCAGTGAGAGTAGCAATCAGCCCCAGCATTTT.

The chain joins TRBV10-2 to TRBJ2-7; 9 bases align to TRBD2. Per germline, CDR1 WSHSY and CDR2 SAAADI. The ends lost 0 bases at V and 2 bases at J; junction bases unmatched: 5. The CDR3 loop spans 16 amino acids. CDR3 sequence (DNA): TGCGCCAGCAGTGAGTCGGCTAGCGGGATAGCCTACGAGCAGTACTTC. Translating gives CASSESASGIAYEQYF.

The V call is TRBV6-1, the J call TRBJ1-1; 9 nucleotides align to TRBD1. From germline, CDR1 is MNHNS and CDR2 SASEGT. The CDR3 consists of 14 residues. The junction had 6 bases not matched to a gene; V was cut back by 6 bases and J by 4 bases. CDR3 in DNA: TGTGCCAGCAGACTAGACAGGGGGAGCACTGAAGCTTTCTTT. Translating it yields CASRLDRGSTEAFF.

The V call is TRBV30, the J call TRBJ2-5; D is possibly TRBD1 (6 bases). Germline V gives CDR1 GTSNPN, CDR2 SVGIG (reference sequence). This CDR3 is built from 15 residues. Trimming pared 0 bases from V and 4 bases from J, leaving 15 bases between. CDR3: CAWSVPSTGIETQYF. The CDR3 bases are TGTGCCTGGAGTGTACCATCGACAGGCATAGAGACCCAGTACTTC.

There are a few counts of this clone. The chain combines TRBV21-1 with TRBJ2-3; TRBD2 is taken as the D call from the table, unchecked against the DNA. TRBV21-1 is a recognized pseudogene. This CDR3 is 20 amino acids long. As DNA, the CDR3 is TGTGCCAGCAGCAACCCCGACCCCGGACTAGCGGGCCTAGGCACAGATACGCAGTATTTT. Translation gives CASSNPDPGLAGLGTDTQYF.

With respect to this clone: Other DNA sequences in the sample encode the same CDR3. The genes are TRBV19 and TRBJ2-2, with D possibly being TRBD2 (6 bases). CDR1 and CDR2 (germline): LNHDA, SQIVND (reference sequence). The CDR3 has 14 amino acids. Trimming pared 0 bases from V and 8 bases from J, leaving 10 bases between. The CDR3 DNA reads as TGTGCCAGTAGTATAGAAGGACTAACAGGGGAGCTGTTTTTT. It is translated as CASSIEGLTGELFF.

The rearrangement links TRBV7-2 to TRBJ2-2; 8 positions match TRBD2. Germline values: CDR1 SGHTA, CDR2 FQGNSA. V dropped 4 bases and J dropped 5; count of bases not matched to a gene: 9. The CDR3 runs to 16 residues. The CDR3 nucleotides are TGTGCCAGCAGCTCCCAACCGGGGGGGCTAACCGGGGAGCTGTTTTTT. It yields the protein CASSSQPGGLTGELFF.